The 19 T cell receptor beta chains given below trace back to one sample, sequenced in a study of memory CD4+ T cells and cytomegalovirus serostatus. Single viable CD3+CD4+CD8-CD45RO+ cells were sorted as the memory CD4+ T cells. Sequencing was performed with immunoSEQ multiplex PCR; in TCRdb, only in-frame clones are kept and a portion is missing. The table has about 41,000 clones, roughly 83% seen once. Specimen: memory CD4+ T cells from blood. These receptors all come from an adult in good health and CMV-seronegative.

V usage is TRBV2 and J usage is TRBJ1-1; 8 positions agree with TRBD1. Germline values: CDR1 SNHLY, CDR2 FYNNEI. The CDR3 consists of 14 residues. V trimming: 4 bases; J trimming: 1 base; junction bases outside the gene matches: 2. CDR3 in DNA: TGTGCCAGCAGTGGACAGGGGAGGAACACTGAAGCTTTCTTT. Its translation: CASSGQGRNTEAFF.

This clone was seen a few times. J is TRBJ2-3 and V is TRBV6-1; 9 bases are a match to TRBD1. Germline loops: CDR1 MNHNS, CDR2 SASEGT. The CDR3 loop spans 19 amino acids. The J segment lost 2 bases and the V segment lost 4 bases, leaving 16 bases of the junction unmatched. CDR3 DNA: TGTGCCAGCAGTGGAGCCACCTCGAGGGACAGGGATATCACAGATACGCAGTATTTT. Protein product: CASSGATSRDRDITDTQYF.

The V gene is TRBV11-2, the J gene TRBJ2-7; TRBD1 matches 10 bases. Germline lookup yields CDR1 SGHAT and CDR2 FQNNGV. This CDR3 has 14 amino acids. V was pared by 6 bases and J by 4 bases, with 6 bases of the junction left unmatched. The CDR3 sequence: CASSRQGAEYEQYF. The DNA of the CDR3 is TGTGCCAGCAGTCGACAGGGGGCAGAATACGAGCAGTACTTC.

This sequence joins TRBV27 and TRBJ2-5; no clear D. The CDR3 loop spans 14 amino acids. Looked up from germline, CDR1 is MNHEY and CDR2 is SMNVEV (reference sequence). Trimming left V 0 bases short and J 1 base short, with 6 bases between. The CDR3 reads CASSLSIAQETQYF. The CDR3 DNA sequence: TGTGCCAGCAGTTTATCGATAGCCCAAGAGACCCAGTACTTC.

This chain uses TRBV5-1 with TRBJ2-1, with D maybe TRBD1 (5 bases). Germline-derived CDR1 and CDR2 are SGHRS and YFSETQ. The V and J ends lost 9 bases and 5 bases respectively, with 15 bases between them. The CDR3 runs to 13 residues. This chain's CDR3 is CATAVMTDNEQFF. Written as DNA, the CDR3 is TGCGCCACCGCCGTCATGACAGACAATGAGCAGTTCTTC.

The J gene is TRBJ2-7, the V gene TRBV11-3; the match to TRBD2 covers 9 bases. The germline CDR1 and CDR2 sequences are SGHNT and YENEEA. V lost 1 base to trimming and J lost 5 bases; unmatched junction nucleotides: 6. The length of the CDR3 is 15 residues. The CDR3 DNA is TGTGCCAGCAGCTTAGGAGGACTAGCGTCCCACGAGCAGTACTTC. Translated: CASSLGGLASHEQYF.

This clone has a handful of counts. The V and J genes are TRBV30 and TRBJ2-5; D tentatively fits TRBD1 or TRBD2 (5 bases each). Germline loops: CDR1 GTSNPN, CDR2 SVGIG (reference sequence). Trimming removed 3 bases at V and 4 bases at J, with 15 bases between. This CDR3 contains 14 residues. The CDR3 coding sequence is TGTGCCTGGAGCGAGGGGCTTTGGGGAGAGACCCAGTACTTC. It codes for CAWSEGLWGETQYF. The whole variable domain, filled in from reference TRBV30 and TRBJ2-5, reads SQTIHQWPATLVQPVGSPLSLECTVEGTSNPNLYWYRQAAGRGLQLLFYSVGIGQISSEVPQNLSASRPQDRQFILSSKKLLLSDSGFYLCAWSEGLWGETQYFGPGTRLLVL.

This chain connects TRBV5-4 to TRBJ2-5, with 11 bases fitting TRBD2. Germline values: CDR1 SGHNT, CDR2 YYREEE (reference sequence). CDR3 length equals 16 residues. Germline trimming cut 4 bases from V and 5 bases from J; bases unmatched to any gene: 10. The CDR3 nucleotides read TGTGCCAGCAGCACCCTAGCGGGGGGACCTAGTGAGACCCAGTACTTC. This gives the protein CASSTLAGGPSETQYF.

The rearrangement links TRBV19 to TRBJ2-2; the match to TRBD2 covers 9 bases. The V gene end was trimmed by 8 bases and the J gene end by 3 bases; junction bases not matched to a gene: 7. The CDR3 consists of 15 residues. Germline V gene sequence: CDR1 LNHDA, CDR2 SQIVND (reference sequence). In DNA, the CDR3 is TGTGCCAGTGTAGCGGGGGTTCCCTACACCGGGGAGCTGTTTTTT. It is translated as CASVAGVPYTGELFF.

The chain is built from TRBV7-2 and TRBJ1-5; D gene unclear. The V gene's germline CDR1 is SGHTA and CDR2 FQGNSA. V was clipped by 5 bases and J by 0 bases, with 11 bases between them. This CDR3 contains 15 residues. In DNA, the CDR3 is TGTGCCAGCAGCCCCCGGGGTTATAGCAATCAGCCCCAGCATTTT. It translates to CASSPRGYSNQPQHF. Using reference TRBV7-2 and TRBJ1-5 for the parts outside the CDR3, the full variable domain is GAGVSQSPSNKVTEKGKDVELRCDPISGHTALYWYRQSLGQGLEFLIYFQGNSAPDKSGLPSDRFSAERTGGSVSTLTIQRTQQEDSAVYLCASSPRGYSNQPQHFGDGTRLSIL.

The chain couples TRBV7-9 to TRBJ1-3, with a possible D match to TRBD1 (5 bases). The CDR3 has 16 amino acids. V was shortened by 6 bases and J by 0 bases, with 15 bases between the two germline ends. Germline CDR1 reads SEHNR; CDR2 reads FQNEAQ (reference sequence). CDR3 protein: CASRWGGRDSGNTIYF. CDR3 DNA sequence: TGTGCCAGCAGATGGGGCGGCCGAGACTCTGGAAACACCATATATTTT.

This clone has only a few counts. The chain employs TRBV5-8 and TRBJ1-4; D is possibly TRBD1 (6 bases). The germline V gene has CDR1 SGHTS and CDR2 YDEGEE. The CDR3 runs 14 residues. V lost 6 bases and J 11 bases, leaving 20 bases between the germline ends. The CDR3 is CASTIQGITWKLFF. The CDR3 DNA is TGTGCCAGCACCATACAGGGAATAACTTGGAAACTGTTTTTT. Supplemented by reference TRBV5-8 and TRBJ1-4, the full variable domain reads EAGVTQSPTHLIKTRGQQATLRCSPISGHTSVYWYQQALGLGLQFLLWYDEGEERNRGNFPPRFSGRQFPNYSSELNVNALELEDSALYLCASTIQGITWKLFFGSGTQLSVL.

This chain connects TRBV15 to TRBJ1-2; D remains ambiguous. The V gene lost 0 bases and the J gene lost 5 bases, with 7 bases spanning the gap. The CDR3 is made up of 13 amino acids. Germline loops: CDR1 LNHNV, CDR2 YYDKDF (reference sequence). The chain's CDR3 is CATSRDSLYGYTF. CDR3 nucleotides: TGTGCCACCAGCAGAGATTCTCTATATGGCTACACCTTC.

The chain employs TRBV11-2 and TRBJ2-2; 7 bases match TRBD1. The length of the CDR3 is 13 residues. Trimming removed 7 bases from V and 6 bases from J; junction bases left unmatched: 5. The V gene's germline CDR1 is SGHAT and CDR2 FQNNGV. CDR3 sequence reads: CASTLTGAGELFF. The DNA for the CDR3 is TGTGCCAGCACCCTTACAGGGGCCGGGGAGCTGTTTTTT.

This clone is a singleton in its sample. The rearrangement links TRBV21-1 to TRBJ1-6. TRBV21-1 constitutes a pseudogene. The CDR3 contains 14 residues. CDR3 nucleotide sequence: TGTGCCAGCAGCCCGGGACTCGGACGGTCACCCCTCCACTTT. Encoded protein: CASSPGLGRSPLHF.

The sample holds one count of this clone. The identical CDR3 is also encoded by other nucleotide sequences in the sample. The chain recombines TRBV2 with TRBJ1-2, with D uncertain. CDR1 is SNHLY, CDR2 FYNNEI, per germline. V dropped 3 bases and J dropped 4 bases, with 3 bases sitting between them. This CDR3 is 11 amino acids long. CDR3 nucleotides: TGTGCCAGCAGTGAGTCCTATGGCTACACCTTC. It codes for CASSESYGYTF.

In its sample, this clone was seen a few times. This chain connects TRBV6-5 to TRBJ1-2, with D uncertain. The V and J ends lost 2 bases and 8 bases respectively, with 12 bases between them. This CDR3 comprises 13 residues. Germline V lookup: CDR1 MNHEY, CDR2 SVGAGI. The CDR3 is CASSYREGGGYTF. The DNA of the CDR3 is TGTGCCAGCAGTTACAGGGAGGGAGGGGGCTACACCTTC.

This clone has just one count. The chain combines TRBV10-3 with TRBJ2-3; either TRBD1 or TRBD2 may fit D (6 bases each). The CDR3 is 14 residues long. Germline loops: CDR1 ENHRY, CDR2 SYGVKD. V was clipped by 6 bases and J by 0 bases, with 10 bases between them. The CDR3 DNA reads TGTGCCATCAGAGAAGGGGGGAGCACAGATACGCAGTATTTT. It encodes CAIREGGSTDTQYF.

J is TRBJ1-3 and V is TRBV5-1; no clear D. This CDR3 has 12 amino acids. V gave up 4 bases and J gave up 4 bases, with 6 bases separating them. Germline V gives CDR1 SGHRS, CDR2 YFSETQ. The CDR3 DNA is TGCGCCAGCAGCGATCAAGGAAACACCATATATTTT. Translating gives CASSDQGNTIYF.